The 21 T cell receptor beta chains below come from one sample, sequenced in a study of T cell responses to AZD1222 COVID-19 vaccine. The table came from immunoSEQ multiplex PCR; TCRdb's copy has only in-frame clones and leaves some out. The profile shows around 94,000 clones, 85% of them singletons. Sequencing was performed on peripheral blood, taken 28 days after the second AZD1222 dose. Receptors were obtained from an adult who received the AZD1222 COVID-19 vaccine.

This clone was seen a handful of times. The CDR3 is CASSQEVDREAFF. DNA for the CDR3: TGCGCCAGCAGCCAAGAGGTCGACCGTGAAGCTTTCTTT. The chain recombines TRBV4-1 with TRBJ1-1; no reliable D call. The germline CDR1 and CDR2 sequences are MGHRA and YSYEKL. This CDR3 is built from 13 residues. Trimming removed 0 bases at V and 7 bases at J, with 9 bases between.

This chain joins TRBV5-1 and TRBJ2-1, with D perhaps TRBD1 (6 bases). Trimming removed 1 base at V and 2 bases at J, with 7 bases between. Germline V lookup: CDR1 SGHRS, CDR2 YFSETQ. CDR3 length equals 14 residues. The CDR3 sequence: CASSLKGAYNEQFF. The CDR3 DNA follows: TGCGCCAGCAGCTTGAAGGGGGCCTACAATGAGCAGTTCTTC.

V and J are TRBV6-5 and TRBJ1-1; 9 positions agree with TRBD1. CDR3 length: 15 residues. Germline V lookup: CDR1 MNHEY, CDR2 SVGAGI. With 7 bases clipped from V and 4 bases from J, the junction kept 10 bases outside the gene matches. CDR3 sequence reads: CASNIYRGRRTEAFF. DNA for the CDR3: TGTGCCAGCAACATCTACAGGGGGCGGCGCACTGAAGCTTTCTTT.

This chain uses TRBV6-2 or TRBV6-3 with TRBJ2-7; 7 nucleotides align to TRBD1. The CDR3 is made up of 16 amino acids. CDR1 and CDR2 (germline): MNHEY, SVGEGT. The ends lost 4 bases at V and 5 bases at J; junction bases unmatched: 14. The CDR3 coding sequence is TGTGCCAGCAGTTTCCCCAGGGGGTCCCTCAGGAACGAGCAGTACTTC. Translating gives CASSFPRGSLRNEQYF.

This chain joins TRBV11-3 and TRBJ2-2; 10 bases are shared with TRBD2. J lost 8 bases, V lost 5 bases, and 5 bases had no gene match. The CDR3 extends over 14 amino acids. CDR1 SGHNT and CDR2 YENEEA come from the germline V gene. Here the CDR3 DNA reads TGTGCCAGCAGCATTACTAGCGGGATAGGGGAGCTGTTTTTT. This gives the protein CASSITSGIGELFF.

This chain joins TRBV20-1 and TRBJ1-1, with D uncertain. CDR1 and CDR2 from the germline V gene are DFQATT and SNEGSKA (reference sequence). The CDR3 loop spans 11 amino acids. V lost 7 bases and J lost 2, with 8 bases in between. DNA for the CDR3: TGCAGTGGGACTGATAACACTGAAGCTTTCTTT. Its translation: CSGTDNTEAFF.

In its sample, this clone was seen once. The chain joins TRBV28 to TRBJ2-1, with TRBD1 identical over 7 bases. Germline V lookup: CDR1 MDHEN, CDR2 SYDVKM. The length of the CDR3 is 20 residues. V shed 2 bases and J 6 bases; nucleotides not matched to a gene: 22. The CDR3 reads CASSLQPPGLGGAWFNEQFF. In DNA, the CDR3 is TGTGCCAGCAGTTTACAACCCCCGGGGTTAGGGGGCGCCTGGTTCAATGAGCAGTTCTTC.

The chain links TRBV12-5 to TRBJ1-4, with D hard to call. This CDR3 has 16 amino acids. Germline CDR1 is LGHNT and CDR2 is FRNRAP. Trimming took off 9 bases at V and 8 bases at J, with 25 bases between the two ends. DNA for the CDR3: TGTGCTAGCCATCCGAGAGGGCAAAGAGTAAACGAAAAACTGTTTTTT. Translation gives CASHPRGQRVNEKLFF.

Points on this clone: A junction end diverges from the germline sequence, so it may reflect a read error. The V gene is TRBV11-2, the J gene TRBJ1-1; D not certain. CDR3 length equals 13 residues. Per the germline V gene, CDR1 is SGHAT and CDR2 is FQNNGV. The CDR3 protein is CASSLDFNTEAFF. CDR3 nucleotides: TGTGCCAGCAGCCTAGATTTTAACACTGAAGCTTTCTTT.

V is TRBV7-9 and J is TRBJ2-1; D possibly matches TRBD1 or TRBD2 (5 bases each). Trimming took off 5 bases at V and 6 bases at J, with 20 bases between the two ends. Germline loops: CDR1 SEHNR, CDR2 FQNEAQ (reference sequence). This CDR3 is 16 amino acids long. In DNA form, the CDR3 reads TGTGCCAGCAGCCTCGATCCGGGACGAGGCTTCAATGAGCAGTTCTTC. It specifies CASSLDPGRGFNEQFF.

This chain uses TRBV2 with TRBJ2-7; no clear D gene. Germline V gene lookup returns CDR1 SNHLY and CDR2 FYNNEI. The CDR3 is 12 residues long. V was trimmed by 6 bases and J by 2 bases, leaving 8 bases between them. The CDR3, as DNA: TGTGCCAGCAGGGATAACGCCTACGAGCAGTACTTC. Translation: CASRDNAYEQYF.

V gene TRBV28 combines with J gene TRBJ1-2; 8 bases agree with TRBD1. Germline CDR1 and CDR2: MDHEN and SYDVKM. The CDR3 sequence is 14 residues long. Unmatched junction bases numbered 2, after V lost 2 bases and J lost 3 bases. Written as DNA, the CDR3 is TGTGCCAGCAGTTTACCGGACAGGGACTATGGCTACACCTTC. Residues: CASSLPDRDYGYTF.

The rearrangement joins TRBV11-2 to TRBJ1-1; TRBD1 matches at 11 bases. Germline V gene sequence: CDR1 SGHAT, CDR2 FQNNGV. The CDR3 is made up of 16 amino acids. Trimming cost V 4 bases and J 3 bases; bases outside gene matches: 7. Here the CDR3 DNA reads TGTGCCAGCAGCTCCCGAGGGGGACAGGGGGACACTGAAGCTTTCTTT. Amino acids: CASSSRGGQGDTEAFF.

This clone was seen once. This chain links TRBV27 with TRBJ1-1; perhaps TRBD1 as D (5 bases). This CDR3 comprises 13 residues. Germline assignment: CDR1 MNHEY and CDR2 SMNVEV (reference sequence). Trimming took 5 bases from V and 6 from J, leaving 13 bases between them. CDR3 protein: CASSLLRDSEAFF. In DNA, the CDR3 is TGTGCCAGCAGTCTGCTAAGGGACTCTGAAGCTTTCTTT.

In its sample, this clone was seen a few times. Compared with germline, one end of the junction differs, possibly owing to a read error. The chain carries TRBV7-7 and TRBJ2-1; 9 bases map to TRBD1. The germline gives CDR1 SSHAT, CDR2 FNYEAQ (reference sequence). The CDR3 spans 15 residues. The chain's CDR3 is CASSSGTGSYNEQFF. The CDR3 DNA reads TGTGCTAGCAGCTCCGGGACAGGGTCCTACAATGAGCAGTTCTTC.

The chain joins TRBV7-2 to TRBJ2-7, with D unresolved. Germline V CDR1 and CDR2: SGHTA, FQGNSA. The V end was cut by 1 base, the J end by 3 bases, with 19 bases between. CDR3 length: 17 amino acids. CDR3 loop: CASSLETTLSNYYEQYF. The CDR3 coding sequence is TGTGCCAGCAGCTTAGAGACAACCCTGTCAAACTACTACGAGCAGTACTTC.

The chain uses TRBV7-9 and TRBJ2-7, with unresolved D. V shed 1 base and J shed 5 bases, with 18 bases lying between them. Germline CDR1 reads SEHNR; CDR2 reads FQNEAQ (reference sequence). This CDR3 comprises 16 residues. The CDR3 region is CASSLGLTAAVHEQYF. The CDR3 coding sequence is TGTGCCAGCAGCTTAGGTCTAACGGCGGCGGTCCACGAGCAGTACTTC.

The V gene is TRBV6-4, the J gene TRBJ1-2; no reliable D call. The CDR3 covers 12 residues. Between the trimmed V and J ends, which lost 1 base and 7 bases, there was a span of 7 bases. The V gene's germline CDR1 is MRHNA and CDR2 SNTAGT. The CDR3 DNA is TGTGCCAGCAGTGACTTCGAGGGTGGCTACACCTTC. Amino acid sequence: CASSDFEGGYTF.

The chain recombines TRBV5-1 with TRBJ2-3; D may be TRBD2 (6 bases). CDR3 length equals 16 residues. V lost 3 bases, J lost 2 bases, and 16 bases lay in between. Germline V gene sequence: CDR1 SGHRS, CDR2 YFSETQ. CDR3 sequence: CASSSMTSSVTDTQYF. CDR3 bases: TGCGCCAGCAGCTCCATGACTAGTTCCGTCACAGATACGCAGTATTTT.

This sequence joins TRBV28 and TRBJ2-5; 9 nucleotides match TRBD1. CDR3 length: 13 amino acids. Germline CDR1 is MDHEN and CDR2 is SYDVKM. J lost 5 bases, V lost 4 bases, and 2 bases had no gene match. CDR3 coding DNA: TGTGCCAGCAGTTCGACAGGGGGTGAGACCCAGTACTTC. Translation gives CASSSTGGETQYF.

In DNA, the CDR3 is TGTGCCAGCAGTGGCCACAGGGGACGAGCTAACTATGGCTACACCTTC. Protein: CASSGHRGRANYGYTF. The chain combines TRBV25-1 with TRBJ1-2, with TRBD1 matching over 7 bases. Losses at the gene ends were 4 bases for V and 0 bases for J; bases not matched to a gene: 8. The CDR3 covers 16 residues. From germline, CDR1 is MGHDK and CDR2 SYGVNS.